Each of the 24 T cell receptor beta chains below was sequenced from the same sample in a study of blood T cell repertoires in COVID-19. Some clones are missing from TCRdb's copy, which holds only in-frame ones; the method was immunoSEQ multiplex PCR. The table records over 100,000 clones, more than 70% of them present only once. Sequenced: peripheral blood. These receptors were collected from a man in his fifties with acute or convalescent COVID-19.

DNA of the CDR3: TGCAGTGCTCCCCGCGGGGGCGCAGCTTTCTTT. The encoded protein is CSAPRGGAAFF. The rearrangement joins TRBV20-1 to TRBJ1-1, with D tentatively TRBD1 (6 bases). The CDR3 has 11 residues. V was shortened by 5 bases and J by 10 bases, with 14 bases between the two germline ends. Germline V CDR1 and CDR2: DFQATT, SNEGSKA (reference sequence).

CDR3 sequence reads: CASQGPSNYGYTF. For the CDR3, the DNA is TGTGCCAGTCAGGGGCCTTCCAACTATGGCTACACCTTC. The chain combines TRBV25-1 with TRBJ1-2; TRBD1 is a possible D gene (6 bases). The CDR3 covers 13 residues. Deletions cut 9 bases from V and 2 bases from J, with 13 bases between. The germline V gene has CDR1 MGHDK and CDR2 SYGVNS.

The chain uses TRBV27 and TRBJ2-7, with TRBD1 matching 7 bases. The germline CDR1 and CDR2 sequences are MNHEY and SMNVEV (reference sequence). This CDR3 region has 13 residues. The trim removed 5 bases at V and 7 bases at J, leaving 8 bases unmatched. The CDR3 region is CASSRTGLGEQYF. In DNA, the CDR3 is TGTGCCAGCAGTCGGACAGGCCTGGGGGAGCAGTACTTC.

CDR3 nucleotides: TGTGCCAGCAGCGGGAGCGGGACAGGGGACAGCTATGGCTACACCTTC. It codes for CASSGSGTGDSYGYTF. V is TRBV7-9 and J is TRBJ1-2; the match to TRBD1 covers 10 bases. Trimming removed 5 bases from V and 4 bases from J; junction bases left unmatched: 10. CDR3 length: 16 amino acids. Germline loops: CDR1 SEHNR, CDR2 FQNEAQ (reference sequence).

This clone came up a few times. The V call is TRBV29-1, the J call TRBJ2-3; 12 bases are a match to TRBD2. Germline V gives CDR1 SQVTM, CDR2 ANQGSEA. CDR3 length equals 16 residues. Trimming cost V 4 bases and J 2 bases; bases outside gene matches: 7. The CDR3 loop reads CSVVLAGGMVTDTQYF. CDR3 bases: TGCAGCGTTGTTCTAGCGGGAGGGATGGTCACAGATACGCAGTATTTT.

The CDR3: CASSLGRPYGYTF. CDR3 nucleotides: TGTGCCAGCAGCTTGGGCAGACCCTATGGCTACACCTTC. The chain links TRBV7-2 to TRBJ1-2; D call uncertain. CDR1 is SGHTA and CDR2 is FQGNSA in the germline V gene. The CDR3 is made up of 13 amino acids. The germline V and J ends were trimmed by 3 bases and 4 bases, with 9 bases remaining between them.

The CDR3 DNA reads TGTGCCAGCGGGCTTAGGAGCAATCAGCCCCAGCATTTT. It is translated as CASGLRSNQPQHF. The rearrangement links TRBV6-5 to TRBJ1-5, with D unresolved. The length of the CDR3 is 13 residues. Trimming left V 8 bases short and J 1 base short, with 9 bases between. Per germline, CDR1 MNHEY and CDR2 SVGAGI.

The chain is built from TRBV19 and TRBJ1-1; D gene ambiguous. Germline CDR1 is LNHDA and CDR2 is SQIVND (reference sequence). The CDR3 has 12 amino acids. The V end was cut by 11 bases, the J end by 4 bases, with 14 bases between. CDR3 region: CAAGGMRTEAFF. CDR3 nucleotides: TGTGCCGCAGGAGGAATGCGCACTGAAGCTTTCTTT.

The rearrangement joins TRBV9 to TRBJ2-7, with a possible D match to TRBD1 (6 bases). Germline CDR1 is SGDLS and CDR2 is YYNGEE. This CDR3 is 15 amino acids long. V lost 6 bases to trimming and J lost 7 bases, with 23 bases between them. CDR3 protein: CASISSRGPSGEQYF. CDR3 in DNA: TGTGCCAGCATTTCGTCCAGGGGACCTTCGGGGGAGCAGTACTTC.

The CDR3 loop reads CASRQGANTEAFF. The CDR3 DNA is TGTGCCAGCAGACAGGGGGCGAACACTGAAGCTTTCTTT. V usage is TRBV9 and J usage is TRBJ1-1; TRBD1 matches at 9 bases. J lost 1 base, V lost 5 bases, and 0 bases had no gene match. The CDR3 runs 13 residues. Germline CDR1 reads SGDLS; CDR2 reads YYNGEE.

The gene calls are TRBV10-3 and TRBJ2-1, with D perhaps matching TRBD1 (5 bases). The CDR3 is made up of 14 amino acids. The V gene's germline CDR1 is ENHRY and CDR2 SYGVKD. V lost 0 bases and J 10 bases, leaving 13 bases between the germline ends. CDR3 residues: CAISESLDRQEQFF. In DNA form, the CDR3 reads TGTGCCATCAGTGAGTCCCTAGACCGACAGGAGCAGTTCTTC.

V gene TRBV7-9 combines with J gene TRBJ1-3; D remains unclear. CDR1 and CDR2 (germline): SEHNR, FQNEAQ (reference sequence). V was shortened by 1 base and J by 3 bases, with 4 bases between the two germline ends. This CDR3 spans 13 amino acids. The CDR3 DNA follows: TGTGCCAGCAGCTTAGGAGGTGGAAACACCATATATTTT. Residues: CASSLGGGNTIYF.

This chain links TRBV29-1 with TRBJ2-7, with D unresolved. The CDR3 has 13 residues. Deletions cut 2 bases from V and 0 bases from J, with 8 bases between. Germline CDR1 reads SQVTM; CDR2 reads ANQGSEA. CDR3 in DNA: TGCAGCGTTGAATCGCCCGGCTCCTACGAGCAGTACTTC. Translating it yields CSVESPGSYEQYF.

This clone was recorded only once. The chain links TRBV10-3 to TRBJ1-6; the D gene is possibly TRBD1 (6 bases). Trimming pared 6 bases from V and 7 bases from J, leaving 13 bases between. Germline assignment: CDR1 ENHRY and CDR2 SYGVKD. The CDR3 covers 14 residues. CDR3 in DNA: TGTGCCATCAGGAAACAGGGCGGGAATTCACCCCTCCACTTT. This translates into CAIRKQGGNSPLHF.

The rearrangement joins TRBV5-5 to TRBJ2-4; possible D gene TRBD2, 6 bases. Per germline, CDR1 SGHKS and CDR2 YYEKEE (reference sequence). The ends were cut back, 1 base at V and 0 bases at J, with 11 bases in the middle. This CDR3 comprises 16 residues. DNA for the CDR3: TGTGCCAGCAGCTTGTGGCGGGAACTAGCCAAAAACATTCAGTACTTC. Translating gives CASSLWRELAKNIQYF.

The rearrangement joins TRBV5-1 to TRBJ2-5, with no clear D. CDR1 is SGHRS, CDR2 YFSETQ, per germline. Between the trimmed V and J ends, which lost 6 bases and 5 bases, there was a span of 14 bases. CDR3 size: 13 residues. The CDR3 region has the DNA TGCGCCAGCAATCACGGGTTCGGTGAGACCCAGTACTTC. Its translation is CASNHGFGETQYF.

The chain couples TRBV4-2 to TRBJ1-2; no reliable D call. The germline gives CDR1 LGHNA, CDR2 YNFKEQ. The CDR3 runs 15 residues. V lost 2 bases and J 3 bases, leaving 13 bases between the germline ends. The DNA of the CDR3 is TGTGCCAGCAGCCAACCGCAGGCCAGTCACTATGGCTACACCTTC. Translation: CASSQPQASHYGYTF.

This clone was recorded once. This chain links TRBV2 with TRBJ1-2, with 9 bases matching TRBD1. The V gene's germline CDR1 is SNHLY and CDR2 FYNNEI. The CDR3 extends over 13 amino acids. The V segment lost 7 bases and the J segment 9 bases; nucleotides outside the gene matches: 9. CDR3 protein: CASTRDRAYSYTF. The CDR3 coding sequence is TGTGCCAGCACTCGGGACAGGGCGTATAGCTACACCTTC.

This chain connects TRBV10-1 to TRBJ1-1; TRBD1 aligns across 7 bases. J was trimmed by 8 bases and V by 11 bases; bases with no gene match: 11. CDR1 and CDR2 from the germline V gene are WNHNN and SYGVQD (reference sequence). The CDR3 totals 12 residues. The CDR3 reads CAGGQFGGEAFF. The CDR3 nucleotides read TGCGCCGGGGGACAGTTCGGCGGCGAAGCTTTCTTT.

The chain is built from TRBV29-1 and TRBJ2-2; weak D call: TRBD1 (6 bases). The CDR3 runs 16 residues. The ends were cut back, 5 bases at V and 1 base at J, with 17 bases in the middle. Germline CDR1 is SQVTM and CDR2 is ANQGSEA. The DNA of the CDR3 is TGCAGCGTTACCGGGACATGGGGAGAGAACACCGGGGAGCTGTTTTTT. This encodes CSVTGTWGENTGELFF.

V and J are TRBV11-2 and TRBJ1-5; D possibly corresponds to TRBD1 (6 bases). V was shortened by 6 bases and J by 2 bases, with 11 bases between the two germline ends. Per the germline V gene, CDR1 is SGHAT and CDR2 is FQNNGV. This CDR3 comprises 14 residues. In DNA form, the CDR3 reads TGTGCCAGCAGTCTTAACAGGGGCAATCAGCCCCAGCATTTT. Its translation is CASSLNRGNQPQHF.

CDR3 loop: CASSEQPSGGTEAFF. The CDR3 coding sequence is TGTGCCAGCAGTGAACAGCCATCCGGGGGTACTGAAGCTTTCTTT. The chain combines TRBV2 with TRBJ1-1; possible D gene TRBD1, 5 bases. Trimming stripped 2 bases from V and 5 bases from J, with 15 bases between. CDR1 is SNHLY and CDR2 is FYNNEI in the germline V gene. This CDR3 is 15 amino acids long.

The chain uses TRBV27 and TRBJ2-1, with 10 bases identical to TRBD2. The CDR3 has 15 residues. The germline V gene encodes CDR1 MNHEY and CDR2 SMNVEV (reference sequence). V lost 8 bases, J lost 6 bases, and 10 bases stayed unmatched. The CDR3 here is CASCLTSGPVNEQFF. The CDR3 DNA is TGTGCCAGCTGCTTGACTAGCGGGCCAGTCAATGAGCAGTTCTTC.

The CDR3 bases are TGTGCCAGCAGTGTTATCGCGGGAGGGCCGACCGGGGAGCTGTTTTTT. Its translation is CASSVIAGGPTGELFF. The J gene is TRBJ2-2, the V gene TRBV2; TRBD2 matches at 9 bases. The junction had 8 bases not matched to a gene; V was cut back by 4 bases and J by 5 bases. The length of the CDR3 is 16 residues. Germline CDR1 and CDR2: SNHLY and FYNNEI. Looking up the rest from reference TRBV2 and TRBJ2-2 gives the full variable domain: EPEVTQTPSHQVTQMGQEVILRCVPISNHLYFYWYRQILGQKVEFLVSFYNNEISEKSEIFDDQFSVERPDGSNFTLKIRSTKLEDSAMYFCASSVIAGGPTGELFFGEGSRLTVL.